This T cell receptor (beta chain) appears in the sequencing data of a study of regulatory T cells in long-lasting Graves disease. Arm-PCR of CDR3 regions and iRepertoire HTBI primers were the basis on which TCR beta libraries were built. TCRdb used MiXCR to reprocess the multiplex PCR reads, holding one entry per CDR3 protein. The sample yields under 500,000 distinct CDR3 sequences, about 17% seen once. The time point was: newly diagnosed GD, antithyroid drugs for less than 3 months. The TCR library was made from RNA extracted from PBMCs. Notes on this clonotype: What it recognizes is unknown.

This CDR3 spans 14 amino acids. V was shortened by 8 bases and J by 6 bases, with 18 bases between the two germline ends. The germline gives CDR1 LNHDA, CDR2 SQIVND (reference sequence). Points from the study as a whole: Few sampled subjects may have lowered accuracy.

The same data also went into a second study, on T cells in Graves' hyperthyroidism and ophthalmopathy.

The source is a woman in her twenties or thirties with Graves disease. This rearrangement joins TRBV19 to TRBJ2-3, with D perhaps matching TRBD2 (5 bases). The source was peripheral blood mononuclear cells (PBMCs), collected at new diagnosis, from a patient treated with antithyroid drugs. CDR3 coding DNA: TGTGCCAGTCTCGGATTGGCGGAGGAGGATACGCAGTATTTT. As protein: CASLGLAEEDTQYF.